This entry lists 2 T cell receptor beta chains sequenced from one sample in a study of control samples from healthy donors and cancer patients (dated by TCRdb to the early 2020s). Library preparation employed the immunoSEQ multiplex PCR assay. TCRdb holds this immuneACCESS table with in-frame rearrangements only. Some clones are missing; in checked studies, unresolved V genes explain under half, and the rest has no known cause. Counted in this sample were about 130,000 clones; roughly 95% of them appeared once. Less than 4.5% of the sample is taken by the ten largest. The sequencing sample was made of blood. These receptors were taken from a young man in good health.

The CDR3 loop is CASSITGADTGELFF. As DNA, the CDR3 is TGTGCCAGTAGTATTACCGGGGCAGACACCGGGGAGCTGTTTTTT. The V gene is TRBV19, the J gene TRBJ2-2; D is perhaps TRBD1 or TRBD2 (5 bases each). V was clipped by 3 bases and J by 3 bases, with 11 bases between them. CDR1 LNHDA and CDR2 SQIVND come from the germline V gene (reference sequence). This CDR3 region has 15 residues.

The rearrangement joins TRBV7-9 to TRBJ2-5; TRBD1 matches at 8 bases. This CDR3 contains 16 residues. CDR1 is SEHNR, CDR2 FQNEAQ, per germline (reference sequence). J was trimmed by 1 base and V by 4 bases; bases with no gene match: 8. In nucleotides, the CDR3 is TGTGCCAGCAGCTCCGGACAGGGCCAAGGCCAAGAGACCCAGTACTTC. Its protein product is CASSSGQGQGQETQYF.